Shown below are 19 T cell receptor beta chains from a single sample sequenced in a study of blood T cells in healthy people across ages. A J-beta primer mix and a sample-barcoded 5' primer were used in a second PCR of roughly 6 to 11 cycles. MiXCR, applied by TCRdb to the 5' RACE reads, yields one record per CDR3 protein. The sample has about 970,000 distinct CDR3 sequences; roughly 51% are singletons. Sequencing input: blood. These receptors originate from a woman aged 55-70 years in good health.

This clonotype showed up just a few times. The V and J genes are TRBV7-8 and TRBJ2-7; 7 bases line up with TRBD2. The CDR3 extends over 17 amino acids. Per the germline V gene, CDR1 is SGHVS and CDR2 is FQNEAQ. V was pared by 0 bases and J by 7 bases, with 15 bases of the junction left unmatched. The CDR3 DNA is TGTGCCAGCAGCTTAGCGTCCGCGGGAGTAAACGACAATGAGCAGTACTTC. Translating it yields CASSLASAGVNDNEQYF.

This clonotype was seen only a few times. This clone may be a read error of a much larger clone one base away. CDR3: CSARRGPETQYF. In nucleotides, the CDR3 is TGCAGTGCTAGGAGGGGGCCAGAGACCCAGTACTTC. V and J are TRBV20-1 and TRBJ2-7; 7 nucleotides line up with TRBD1. The J call is in doubt because the DNA end fits TRBJ2-5 better. Per germline, CDR1 DFQATT and CDR2 SNEGSKA (reference sequence). The CDR3 runs to 12 residues.

A single count supports this clonotype. The chain carries TRBV4-1 and TRBJ2-7, with 9 bases that match TRBD1. This CDR3 spans 15 amino acids. Looked up from germline, CDR1 is MGHRA and CDR2 is YSYEKL. The trim removed 2 bases at V and 4 bases at J, leaving 6 bases unmatched. CDR3 bases: TGCGCCAGCAGCCAACAACCGGGACAGGGTTACGAGCAGTACTTC. Translation gives CASSQQPGQGYEQYF.

The rearrangement uses TRBV7-3 and TRBJ2-5; D possibly uses TRBD1 or TRBD2 (5 bases each). The CDR3 is 14 residues long. Germline CDR1 reads SGHTA; CDR2 reads FQGTGA. Trimming removed 5 bases from V and 4 bases from J, with 14 bases in between. The CDR3 loop reads CASSPRRGGETQYF. CDR3 nucleotide sequence: TGTGCCAGCAGCCCTCGCCGTGGGGGAGAGACCCAGTACTTC.

The chain is built from TRBV12-3 or TRBV12-4 and TRBJ2-5, with D perhaps matching TRBD1 (6 bases). This CDR3 spans 14 amino acids. V was trimmed by 5 bases and J by 1 base, leaving 11 bases between them. CDR3 nucleotides: TGTGCCAGCAGTGACAGGTTGGGCCAAGAGACCCAGTACTTC. This codes for CASSDRLGQETQYF.

This rearrangement joins TRBV5-4 to TRBJ2-4; TRBD1 agrees at 8 bases. TRBJ2-5 explains the end of the DNA better; the J call may be wrong. The length of the CDR3 is 13 residues. From germline, CDR1 is SGHNT and CDR2 YYREEE (reference sequence). The CDR3 loop reads CASRPTGGVTQYF. The CDR3, as DNA: TGTGCCAGCAGACCCACAGGGGGAGTGACCCAGTACTTC.

The gene calls are TRBV5-6 and TRBJ2-7; D not resolved. Germline V gene data show CDR1 as SGHDT and CDR2 as YYEEEE. V was shortened by 4 bases and J by 2 bases, with 13 bases between the two germline ends. The CDR3 sequence is 14 residues long. CDR3 nucleotides: TGTGCCAGCAGCCGAGCGAGGCCTGCCTACGAGCAGTACTTC. Translated: CASSRARPAYEQYF.

This rearrangement joins TRBV2 to TRBJ1-5, with 8 bases matching TRBD1. Per germline, CDR1 SNHLY and CDR2 FYNNEI. This CDR3 comprises 16 residues. CDR3 DNA sequence: TGTGCTGTTAAGGGGGGGCAGGGGGCGAGCAATCAGCCCCAGCATTTT. Translation: CAVKGGQGASNQPQHF.

The chain has TRBV20-1 and TRBJ2-3; D perhaps matches TRBD2 (5 bases). This CDR3 spans 14 amino acids. Per the germline V gene, CDR1 is DFQATT and CDR2 is SNEGSKA (reference sequence). The V end lost 5 bases, the J end lost 3 bases, and 15 bases lay between the germline ends. The CDR3 protein is CSAFPLRGTDTQYF. Written as DNA, the CDR3 is TGCAGTGCTTTCCCTTTACGCGGGACAGATACGCAGTATTTT.

In its sample, this clonotype was seen a few times. The V call is TRBV6-5, the J call TRBJ2-7; D perhaps matches TRBD2 (5 bases). This CDR3 has 13 residues. The V end was cut by 6 bases, the J end by 0 bases, with 9 bases between. Germline assignment: CDR1 MNHEY and CDR2 SVGAGI. The CDR3: CASRRTFSYEQYF. The CDR3 DNA reads TGTGCCAGCAGAAGGACTTTCTCCTACGAGCAGTACTTC.

DNA for the CDR3: TGTGCCAGCAGCGTAGGACCTAGTGTGGCCAACGTCCTGACTTTC. This codes for CASSVGPSVANVLTF. The chain links TRBV9 to TRBJ2-6; no clear D gene. The CDR3 sequence is 15 residues long. Germline CDR1 and CDR2: SGDLS and YYNGEE. Trimming removed 0 bases at V and 6 bases at J, with 10 bases between.

This chain links TRBV29-1 with TRBJ2-7; weak D call: TRBD1 (5 bases). The V and J ends lost 3 bases and 4 bases respectively, with 16 bases between them. The germline gives CDR1 SQVTM, CDR2 ANQGSEA. CDR3 length: 14 amino acids. The CDR3, as DNA: TGCAGCGTTGAGAGTGGGGCAACGAATTACGAGCAGTACTTC. The encoded protein is CSVESGATNYEQYF.

The chain is built from TRBV12-3 or TRBV12-4 and TRBJ2-1; 8 bases match TRBD2. CDR3 length: 15 amino acids. The J segment lost 5 bases and the V segment lost 6 bases, leaving 9 bases of the junction unmatched. In nucleotides, the CDR3 is TGTGCCAGCAGCCCCGAGATAGCGGGACACAATGAGCAGTTCTTC. Protein sequence: CASSPEIAGHNEQFF.

This clonotype was seen more than once but under ten times. The chain recombines TRBV2 with TRBJ2-1; either TRBD1 or TRBD2 may fit D (6 bases each). CDR1 is SNHLY and CDR2 is FYNNEI in the germline V gene. The CDR3 runs to 14 residues. V was pared by 0 bases and J by 9 bases, with 12 bases between. The CDR3 loop is CASSEAPGASEQFF. The CDR3 DNA sequence: TGTGCCAGCAGTGAAGCGCCGGGGGCTAGTGAGCAGTTCTTC.

This sequence joins TRBV20-1 and TRBJ2-7; possibly TRBD2 for D (5 bases). There are 11 residues in the CDR3. V shed 3 bases and J shed 6 bases, with 9 bases lying between them. CDR1 is DFQATT and CDR2 is SNEGSKA in the germline V gene (reference sequence). This CDR3 is CSASRLSEQYF. The CDR3 DNA sequence: TGCAGTGCTAGTCGACTATCCGAGCAGTACTTC.

The V gene is TRBV7-9, the J gene TRBJ2-3; D possibly corresponds to TRBD2 (6 bases). V was cut by 5 bases and J by 7 bases, with 13 bases left in between. Germline V gives CDR1 SEHNR, CDR2 FQNEAQ (reference sequence). This CDR3 is built from 13 residues. The DNA of the CDR3 is TGTGCCAGCAGCCCCGCGGGGCCACATACGCAGTATTTT. It translates to CASSPAGPHTQYF.

In this sample, this clonotype turned up a few times. The chain recombines TRBV20-1 with TRBJ2-7; TRBD2 matches at 7 bases. CDR1 and CDR2 from the germline V gene are DFQATT and SNEGSKA (reference sequence). CDR3 length equals 13 residues. The V gene end was trimmed by 6 bases and the J gene end by 6 bases; junction bases not matched to a gene: 11. This chain's CDR3 is CSAHRPGRGEQYF. In nucleotides, the CDR3 is TGCAGTGCCCACCGCCCGGGGAGGGGCGAGCAGTACTTC.

This rearrangement joins TRBV12-3 or TRBV12-4 to TRBJ1-1; D is perhaps TRBD1 (6 bases). V lost 6 bases and J lost 2, with 16 bases in between. CDR3 length: 15 amino acids. In DNA, the CDR3 is TGTGCCAGCAGGTTACAGGGCCGGAGAAACACTGAAGCTTTCTTT. This translates into CASRLQGRRNTEAFF.

The gene calls are TRBV21-1 and TRBJ1-2; the D call TRBD1 from the table was never checked on the DNA. TRBV21-1 is deemed a pseudogene. CDR3 length: 10 amino acids. The CDR3 DNA follows: TGTGCCAGCAACCCGGGAGTCTACACCTTC. This translates into CASNPGVYTF.